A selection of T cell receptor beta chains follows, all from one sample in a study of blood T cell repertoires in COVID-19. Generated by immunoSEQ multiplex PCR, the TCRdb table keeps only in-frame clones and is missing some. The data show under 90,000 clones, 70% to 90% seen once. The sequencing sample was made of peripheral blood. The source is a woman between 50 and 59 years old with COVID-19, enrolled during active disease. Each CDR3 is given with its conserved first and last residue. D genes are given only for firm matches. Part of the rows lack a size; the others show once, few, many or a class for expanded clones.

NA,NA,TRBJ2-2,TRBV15,CATSRGTPVTGELFF,TGTGCCACCAGCAGAGGGACACCAGTCACCGGGGAGCTGTTTTTT
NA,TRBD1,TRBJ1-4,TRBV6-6,CASSPSGGVSGMFF,TGTGCCAGCAGTCCATCAGGGGGGGTTTCAGGAATGTTTTTT
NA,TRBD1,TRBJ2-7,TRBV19,CASRDRADGLYEQYF,TGTGCCAGTAGAGACAGGGCTGATGGTCTCTACGAGCAGTACTTC
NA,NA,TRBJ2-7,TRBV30,CAWSPSWGGQSYEQYF,TGTGCCTGGAGTCCCAGCTGGGGGGGGCAATCCTACGAGCAGTACTTC
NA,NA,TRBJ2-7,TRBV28,CASSFGGRLGEQYF,TGTGCCAGCAGTTTTGGTGGGAGGCTAGGAGAGCAGTACTTC
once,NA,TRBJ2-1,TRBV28,CASSLWGVSEQFF,TGTGCCAGCAGTTTATGGGGCGTTAGTGAGCAGTTCTTC
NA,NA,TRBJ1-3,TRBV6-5,CAAKIGNTIYF,TGTGCCGCTAAGATCGGAAACACCATATATTTT
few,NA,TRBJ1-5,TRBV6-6,CASSYMSQPQHF,TGTGCCAGCAGTTACATGAGTCAGCCCCAGCATTTT
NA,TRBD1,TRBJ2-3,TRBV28,CASSMDRGEPDTQYF,TGTGCCAGCAGCATGGACAGGGGTGAGCCAGATACGCAGTATTTT
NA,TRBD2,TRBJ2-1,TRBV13,CASSSRLAYNEQFF,TGTGCCAGCAGCTCGAGACTAGCTTACAATGAGCAGTTCTTC
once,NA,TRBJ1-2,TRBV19,CASSFRVSDGYTF,TGTGCCAGTAGTTTCAGGGTTTCGGATGGCTACACCTTC
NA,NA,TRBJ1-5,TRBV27,CASSSWTGENQPQHF,TGTGCCAGCAGTTCCTGGACTGGGGAGAATCAGCCCCAGCATTTT
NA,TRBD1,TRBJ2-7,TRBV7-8,CASSYRGTGSYEQYF,TGTGCCAGCAGCTACCGGGGGACAGGGTCGTACGAGCAGTACTTC
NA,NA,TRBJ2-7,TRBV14,CASSHDLPPYEQYF,TGTGCCAGCAGCCACGACTTGCCTCCCTACGAGCAGTACTTC
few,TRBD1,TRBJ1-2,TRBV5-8,CASSRQGENYGYTF,TGTGCCAGCAGCAGACAGGGTGAGAACTATGGCTACACCTTC
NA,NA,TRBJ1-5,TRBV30,CAWSVRGSINQPQHF,TGTGCCTGGAGTGTACGAGGGTCCATCAATCAGCCCCAGCATTTT
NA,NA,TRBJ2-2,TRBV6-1,CASSEGTVRFANTGELFF,TGTGCCAGCAGTGAAGGGACAGTTCGGTTCGCGAACACCGGGGAGCTGTTTTTT
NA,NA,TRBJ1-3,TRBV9,CASSVTATSGNTIYF,TGTGCCAGCAGCGTGACAGCTACCTCTGGAAACACCATATATTTT
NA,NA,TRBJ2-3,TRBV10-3,CAISERETSTDTQYF,TGTGCCATCAGTGAAAGGGAGACTAGCACAGATACGCAGTATTTT
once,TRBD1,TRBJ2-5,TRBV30,CAWSSDRYLETQYF,TGTGCCTGGAGTTCGGACAGGTACCTGGAGACCCAGTACTTC
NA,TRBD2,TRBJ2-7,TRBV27,CASSLEAGDYYEQYF,TGTGCCAGCAGTTTAGAGGCGGGGGACTACTACGAGCAGTACTTC
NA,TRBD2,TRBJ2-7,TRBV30,CASGGTEDTAYEQYF,TGTGCCTCGGGAGGAACCGAGGACACCGCCTACGAGCAGTACTTC
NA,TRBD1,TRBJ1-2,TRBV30,CAATGVGIGGYTF,TGTGCCGCCACAGGGGTGGGGATCGGTGGCTACACCTTC
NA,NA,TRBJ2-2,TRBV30,CAWGKSGELFF,TGTGCCTGGGGAAAATCGGGGGAGCTGTTTTTT
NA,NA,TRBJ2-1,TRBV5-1,CASSRDGSPYNEQFF,TGCGCCAGCAGCAGGGATGGGAGTCCCTACAATGAGCAGTTCTTC
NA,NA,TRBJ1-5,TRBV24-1,CATSVQGKGPQHF,TGTGCCACCAGTGTTCAGGGGAAAGGGCCCCAGCATTTT
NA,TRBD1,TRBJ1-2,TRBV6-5,CASRPYGTGLFGYTF,TGTGCCAGCAGACCTTATGGGACAGGCCTTTTTGGCTACACCTTC
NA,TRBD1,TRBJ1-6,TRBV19,CASSLGTESPLHF,TGTGCCAGTAGTCTAGGGACAGAGTCACCCCTCCACTTT
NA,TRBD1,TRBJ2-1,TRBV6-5,CASSTQGSSYNEQFF,TGTGCCAGCAGTACACAGGGGAGTTCCTACAATGAGCAGTTCTTC
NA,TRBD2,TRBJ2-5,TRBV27,CASSLGAGVQETQYF,TGTGCCAGCAGTTTGGGAGCGGGAGTACAAGAGACCCAGTACTTC
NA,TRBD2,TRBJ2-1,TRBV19,CASTPRGRGGNEQFF,TGTGCCAGTACCCCAAGGGGCCGGGGAGGGAATGAGCAGTTCTTC
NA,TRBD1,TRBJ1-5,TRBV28,CASSLPGTGGVYSNQPQHF,TGTGCCAGCAGTTTACCCGGGACAGGGGGAGTTTATAGCAATCAGCCCCAGCATTTT
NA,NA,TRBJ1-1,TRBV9,CASSVGGMGTEAFF,TGTGCCAGCAGCGTAGGAGGTATGGGCACTGAAGCTTTCTTT
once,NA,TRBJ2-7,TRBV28,CASSLKGRGEQYF,TGTGCCAGCAGTTTAAAGGGCCGGGGAGAGCAGTACTTC
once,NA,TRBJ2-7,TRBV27,CASSLPFYEQYF,TGTGCCAGCAGCCTTCCCTTCTACGAGCAGTACTTC
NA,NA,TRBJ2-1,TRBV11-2,CASSSAGLSYNEQFF,TGTGCCAGCAGTTCAGCGGGCCTTTCCTACAATGAGCAGTTCTTC
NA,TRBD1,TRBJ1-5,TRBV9,CASQGVRQPQHF,TGTGCCAGCCAGGGGGTAAGGCAGCCCCAGCATTTT
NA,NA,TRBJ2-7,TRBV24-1,CATSVVGSGEQYF,TGTGCCACCAGTGTTGTCGGGTCGGGCGAGCAGTACTTC
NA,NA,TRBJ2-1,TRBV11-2,CASSLVGGYNEQFF,TGTGCCAGCAGCTTAGTCGGGGGATACAATGAGCAGTTCTTC
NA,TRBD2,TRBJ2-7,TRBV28,CASRNPVLSGSSYEQYF,TGTGCCAGCAGAAATCCCGTACTGAGCGGGAGCTCCTACGAGCAGTACTTC
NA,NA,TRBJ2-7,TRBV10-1,CASSEAPRPPLLGEQYF,TGCGCCAGCAGTGAGGCCCCGCGACCGCCTCTTCTAGGCGAGCAGTACTTC
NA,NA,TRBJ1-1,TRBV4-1,CASSQDEGVRDTEAFF,TGCGCCAGCAGCCAAGATGAAGGGGTCAGGGACACTGAAGCTTTCTTT
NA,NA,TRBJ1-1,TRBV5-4,CASSSPGRAGTEAFF,TGTGCCAGCAGCTCACCAGGGAGGGCTGGCACTGAAGCTTTCTTT
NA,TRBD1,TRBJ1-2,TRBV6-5,CASSYLTGLREWGYTF,TGTGCCAGCAGTTATTTGACAGGGCTCCGCGAGTGGGGCTACACCTTC
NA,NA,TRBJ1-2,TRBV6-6,CASTQMDSFNYGYTF,TGTGCCAGCACCCAGATGGACAGCTTCAACTATGGCTACACCTTC
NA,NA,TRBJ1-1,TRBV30,CARTVGSTEAFF,TGTGCTCGAACAGTGGGGAGCACTGAAGCTTTCTTT
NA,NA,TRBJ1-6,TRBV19,CANVAVILSSYNSPLHF,TGTGCCAATGTTGCGGTTATCCTGAGCTCCTATAATTCACCCCTCCACTTT
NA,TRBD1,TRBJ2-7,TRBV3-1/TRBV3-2,CASSQDLGGVRGEQYF,TGTGCCAGCAGCCAAGATTTAGGGGGCGTCAGGGGCGAGCAGTACTTC
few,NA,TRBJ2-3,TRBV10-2,CASVKAGLTDTQYF,TGCGCCAGCGTCAAGGCGGGGCTCACAGATACGCAGTATTTT
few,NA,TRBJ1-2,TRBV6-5,CASFGGNGYTF,TGTGCCAGCTTCGGGGGGAACGGCTACACCTTC
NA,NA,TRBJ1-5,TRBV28,CASSLVEGNKPQHF,TGTGCCAGCAGTTTAGTGGAGGGGAACAAGCCCCAGCATTTT
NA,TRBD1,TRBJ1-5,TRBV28,CASSHRTGGDQPQHF,TGTGCCAGCAGTCATCGGACAGGGGGAGATCAGCCCCAGCATTTT
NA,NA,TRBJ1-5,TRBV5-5,CASSLRESHQPQHF,TGTGCCAGCAGCTTACGGGAATCGCATCAGCCCCAGCATTTT